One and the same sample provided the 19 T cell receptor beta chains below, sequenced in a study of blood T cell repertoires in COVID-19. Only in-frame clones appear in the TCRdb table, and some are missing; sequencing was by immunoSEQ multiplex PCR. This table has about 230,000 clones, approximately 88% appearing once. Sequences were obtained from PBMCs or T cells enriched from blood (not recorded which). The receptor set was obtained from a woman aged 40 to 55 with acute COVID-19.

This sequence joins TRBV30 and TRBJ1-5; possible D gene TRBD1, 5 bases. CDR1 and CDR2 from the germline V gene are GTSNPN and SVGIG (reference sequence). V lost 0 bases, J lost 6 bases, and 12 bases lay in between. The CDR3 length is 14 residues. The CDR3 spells CAWSVSGVSQPQHF. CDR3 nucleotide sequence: TGTGCCTGGAGTGTCTCGGGGGTGAGTCAGCCCCAGCATTTT.

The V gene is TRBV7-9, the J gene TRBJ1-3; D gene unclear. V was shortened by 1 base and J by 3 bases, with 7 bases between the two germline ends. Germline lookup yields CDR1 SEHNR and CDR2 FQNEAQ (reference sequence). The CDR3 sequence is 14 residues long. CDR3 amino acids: CASSLVSGGNTIYF. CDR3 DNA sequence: TGTGCCAGCAGCTTAGTTTCGGGTGGAAACACCATATATTTT.

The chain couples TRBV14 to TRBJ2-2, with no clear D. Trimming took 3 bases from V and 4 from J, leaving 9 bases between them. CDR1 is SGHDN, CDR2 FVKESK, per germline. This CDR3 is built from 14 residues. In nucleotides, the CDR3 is TGTGCCAGCAGCCAGAACCAGTTCACCGGGGAGCTGTTTTTT. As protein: CASSQNQFTGELFF. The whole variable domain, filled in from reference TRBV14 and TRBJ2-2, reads EAGVTQFPSHSVIEKGQTVTLRCDPISGHDNLYWYRRVMGKEIKFLLHFVKESKQDESGMPNNRFLAERTGGTYSTLKVQPAELEDSGVYFCASSQNQFTGELFFGEGSRLTVL.

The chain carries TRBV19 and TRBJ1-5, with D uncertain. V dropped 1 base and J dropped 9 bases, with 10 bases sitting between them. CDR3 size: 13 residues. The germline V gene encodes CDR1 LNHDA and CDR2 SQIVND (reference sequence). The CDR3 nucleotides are TGTGCCAGTAGTATAGTATCGGGGTCGCCCCAGCATTTT. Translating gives CASSIVSGSPQHF.

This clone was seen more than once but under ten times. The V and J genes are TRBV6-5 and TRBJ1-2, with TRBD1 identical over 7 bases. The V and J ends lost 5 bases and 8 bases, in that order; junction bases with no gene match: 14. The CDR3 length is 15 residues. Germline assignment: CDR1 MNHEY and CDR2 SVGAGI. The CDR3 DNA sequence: TGTGCCAGCAGTACCCGGGACAGACATTCAGAAGGCTACACCTTC. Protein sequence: CASSTRDRHSEGYTF.

Here the CDR3 reads CASSQDPGPDTQYF. As DNA, the CDR3 is TGTGCCAGCAGCCAAGATCCAGGTCCAGATACGCAGTATTTT. The rearrangement uses TRBV4-2 and TRBJ2-3, with D uncertain. In germline, CDR1 is LGHNA, CDR2 YNFKEQ. The CDR3 has 14 amino acids. The V gene lost 0 bases and the J gene lost 4 bases, with 8 bases spanning the gap.

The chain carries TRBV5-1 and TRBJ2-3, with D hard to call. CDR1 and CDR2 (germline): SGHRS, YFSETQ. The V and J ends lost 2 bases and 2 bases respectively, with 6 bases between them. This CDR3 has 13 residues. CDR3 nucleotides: TGCGCCAGCAGCTTCTACTACACAGATACGCAGTATTTT. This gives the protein CASSFYYTDTQYF.

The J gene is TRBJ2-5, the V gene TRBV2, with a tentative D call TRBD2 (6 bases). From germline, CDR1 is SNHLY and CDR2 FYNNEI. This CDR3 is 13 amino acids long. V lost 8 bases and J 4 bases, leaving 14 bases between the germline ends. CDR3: CASGGLGGETQYF. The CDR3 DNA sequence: TGTGCCAGCGGGGGACTGGGGGGAGAGACCCAGTACTTC.

CDR3 DNA: TGTGCCAGCAGCTTAGCGGCGAGTGGAACCTACGAGCAGTACGTC. This codes for CASSLAASGTYEQYV. The J gene is TRBJ2-7, the V gene TRBV5-5; possible D gene TRBD2, 5 bases. Trimming removed 2 bases at V and 2 bases at J, with 14 bases between. Germline loops: CDR1 SGHKS, CDR2 YYEKEE (reference sequence). There are 15 residues in the CDR3.

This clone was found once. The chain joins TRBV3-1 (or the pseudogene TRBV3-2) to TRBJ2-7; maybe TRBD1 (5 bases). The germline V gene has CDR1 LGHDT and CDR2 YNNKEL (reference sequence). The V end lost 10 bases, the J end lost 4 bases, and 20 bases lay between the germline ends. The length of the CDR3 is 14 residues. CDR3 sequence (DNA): TGTGCCAACGATGGGGCAGAGGATACTTACGAGCAGTACGTC. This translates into CANDGAEDTYEQYV.

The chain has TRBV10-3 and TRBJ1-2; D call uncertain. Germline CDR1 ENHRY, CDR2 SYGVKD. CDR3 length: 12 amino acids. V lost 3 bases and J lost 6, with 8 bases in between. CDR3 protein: CAISETANGYTF. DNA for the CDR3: TGTGCCATCAGTGAAACAGCCAATGGCTACACCTTC.

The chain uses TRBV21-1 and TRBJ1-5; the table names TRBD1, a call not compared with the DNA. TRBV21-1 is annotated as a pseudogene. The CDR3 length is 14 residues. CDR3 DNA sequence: TGTGCCAGCAGGCGTAGACAGCGCAATCAGCCCCAGCATTTT. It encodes CASRRRQRNQPQHF.

CDR3 protein: CASRSGSYNEQFF. CDR3 coding DNA: TGTGCCAGCCGTAGCGGTTCCTACAATGAGCAGTTCTTC. The chain is built from TRBV11-3 and TRBJ2-1; D might be TRBD2 (6 bases). Germline CDR1 is SGHNT and CDR2 is YENEEA. The germline V and J ends were trimmed by 8 bases and 1 base, with 9 bases remaining between them. This CDR3 has 13 amino acids.

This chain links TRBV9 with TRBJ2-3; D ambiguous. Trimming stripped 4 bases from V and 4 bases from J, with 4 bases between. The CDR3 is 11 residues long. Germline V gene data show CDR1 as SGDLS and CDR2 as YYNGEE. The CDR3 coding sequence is TGTGCCAGCAGCAACTCAGATACGCAGTATTTT. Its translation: CASSNSDTQYF.

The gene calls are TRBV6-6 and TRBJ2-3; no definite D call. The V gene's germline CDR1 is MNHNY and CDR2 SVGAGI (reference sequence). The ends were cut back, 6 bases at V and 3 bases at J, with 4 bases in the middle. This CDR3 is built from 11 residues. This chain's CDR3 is CASRQTDTQYF. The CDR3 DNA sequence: TGTGCCAGCAGACAGACAGATACGCAGTATTTT.

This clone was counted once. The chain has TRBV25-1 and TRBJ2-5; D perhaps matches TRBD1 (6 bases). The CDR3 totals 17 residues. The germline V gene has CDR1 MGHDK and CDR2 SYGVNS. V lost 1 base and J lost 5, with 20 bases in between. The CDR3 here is CASSELGAVGGWETQYF. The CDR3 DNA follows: TGTGCCAGCAGTGAATTGGGTGCCGTTGGGGGCTGGGAGACCCAGTACTTC.

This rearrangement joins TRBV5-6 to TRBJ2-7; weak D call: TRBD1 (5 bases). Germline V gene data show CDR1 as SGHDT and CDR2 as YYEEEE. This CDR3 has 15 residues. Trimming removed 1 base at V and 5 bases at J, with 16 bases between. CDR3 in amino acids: CASSLFGAGIDEQYF. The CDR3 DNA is TGTGCCAGCAGCTTGTTTGGTGCAGGGATCGACGAGCAGTACTTC.

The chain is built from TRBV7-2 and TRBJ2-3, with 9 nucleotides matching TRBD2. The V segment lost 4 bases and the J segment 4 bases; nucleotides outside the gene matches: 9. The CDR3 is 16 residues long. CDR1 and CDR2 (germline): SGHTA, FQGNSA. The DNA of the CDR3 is TGTGCCAGCAGCTCCGGTAGCGGGAGAGGTGCAGATACGCAGTATTTT. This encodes CASSSGSGRGADTQYF.

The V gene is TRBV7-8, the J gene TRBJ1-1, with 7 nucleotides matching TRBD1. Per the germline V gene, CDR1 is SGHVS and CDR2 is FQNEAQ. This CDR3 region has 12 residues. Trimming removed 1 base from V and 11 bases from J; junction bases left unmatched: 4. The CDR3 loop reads CASSLEGQRAFF. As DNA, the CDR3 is TGTGCCAGCAGCTTAGAGGGACAGAGGGCTTTCTTT. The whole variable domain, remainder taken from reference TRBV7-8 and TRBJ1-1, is GAGVSQSPRYKVAKRGQDVALRCDPISGHVSLFWYQQALGQGPEFLTYFQNEAQLDKSGLPSDRFFAERPEGSVSTLKIQRTQQEDSAVYLCASSLEGQRAFFGQGTRLTVV.